One and the same sample provided the 9 T cell receptor beta chains below, sequenced in a study of T cells in Graves' hyperthyroidism and ophthalmopathy. The CDR3 regions of TCR beta were amplified from RNA transcripts. During a first-round RT-PCR of the TCR CDR3, the HTBI primer set was used. TCRdb re-analysed the multiplex PCR reads in MiXCR, keeping a single row per CDR3 protein. The table has roughly 420,000 distinct CDR3 sequences, less than 20% seen once. The sample comprised blood. These receptors were collected from a young woman with Graves' hyperthyroidism.

This clonotype occurred many times. V usage is TRBV11-2 and J usage is TRBJ1-2; TRBD1 matches 10 bases. The germline V gene encodes CDR1 SGHAT and CDR2 FQNNGV. Trimming took 2 bases from V and 4 from J; bases not matched to a gene: 4. CDR3 size: 15 residues. In DNA form, the CDR3 reads TGTGCCAGCAGCTTAAACGGGGACAGGGGCTATGGCTACACCTTC. Amino acids: CASSLNGDRGYGYTF.

This sequence joins TRBV15 and TRBJ2-6, with D tentatively TRBD1 (5 bases). V was clipped by 5 bases and J by 4 bases, with 15 bases between them. CDR3 size: 16 residues. The germline CDR1 and CDR2 sequences are LNHNV and YYDKDF (reference sequence). Here the CDR3 DNA reads TGTGCCACCAGCCCCTCAGGGTTTACGGGGGCCAACGTCCTGACTTTC. Translated, it gives CATSPSGFTGANVLTF.

This clonotype came up many times. The chain combines TRBV7-6 with TRBJ2-5; D call uncertain. V lost 1 base and J lost 4, with 10 bases in between. The CDR3 extends over 14 amino acids. Germline V lookup: CDR1 SGHVS, CDR2 FNYEAQ. The CDR3 DNA reads TGTGCCAGCAGCTTAGACTATCCCCGAGAGACCCAGTACTTC. It codes for CASSLDYPRETQYF.

At least ten counts were recorded for this clonotype. For the CDR3, the DNA is TGTGCCAGCAGAGGCTCCTACCTCACAGATACGCAGTATTTT. Its protein is CASRGSYLTDTQYF. The chain recombines TRBV12-3 or TRBV12-4 with TRBJ2-3; no definite D call. The CDR3 is 14 amino acids. The ends were cut back, 6 bases at V and 2 bases at J, with 12 bases in the middle.

In the case of this clonotype: The junction shows a germline mismatch at one end, possibly a read error. The rearrangement links TRBV18 to TRBJ1-5; 8 nucleotides line up with TRBD1. The CDR3 is 17 residues long. Germline loops: CDR1 KGHSH, CDR2 LQKENI. CDR3: CAGSPQDQGAGNQPQHF. The CDR3 bases are TGTGCCGGCTCACCACAAGACCAGGGGGCAGGCAATCAGCCCCAGCATTTT.

At least ten counts were recorded for this clonotype. V usage is TRBV6-1 and J usage is TRBJ2-2; D is undetermined. Germline V CDR1 and CDR2: MNHNS, SASEGT. The CDR3 sequence is 16 residues long. Trimming took 4 bases from V and 0 from J, leaving 12 bases between them. The CDR3 is CASSASWQSNTGELFF. CDR3 nucleotides: TGTGCCAGCAGTGCAAGTTGGCAGTCGAACACCGGGGAGCTGTTTTTT.

The rearrangement uses TRBV18 and TRBJ1-2, with 7 bases that match TRBD1. The CDR3 is made up of 14 amino acids. CDR1 is KGHSH and CDR2 is LQKENI in the germline V gene. V trimming: 3 bases; J trimming: 7 bases; junction bases outside the gene matches: 8. The CDR3 DNA sequence: TGTGCCAGCTCACCGGGGACAGAAGTGGGTGGCTACACCTTC. It encodes CASSPGTEVGGYTF.

This clonotype has ten or more counts. The chain couples TRBV7-9 to TRBJ2-7; TRBD2 matches at 7 bases. The germline CDR1 and CDR2 sequences are SEHNR and FQNEAQ (reference sequence). V shed 5 bases and J 5 bases; nucleotides not matched to a gene: 12. This CDR3 is 15 amino acids long. The CDR3 is CASSAGVDEGHEQYF. CDR3 DNA sequence: TGTGCCAGCAGCGCGGGAGTCGATGAGGGCCACGAGCAGTACTTC.

The chain employs TRBV29-1 and TRBJ2-2; 9 nucleotides agree with TRBD1. This CDR3 spans 14 amino acids. CDR1 is SQVTM and CDR2 is ANQGSEA in the germline V gene. V lost 4 bases to trimming and J lost 7 bases; unmatched junction nucleotides: 7. The chain's CDR3 is CSVAGTGIDGELFF. CDR3 bases: TGCAGCGTTGCGGGGACAGGGATCGACGGGGAGCTGTTTTTT.